The 5 T cell receptor beta chains reported below all come from one sample, sequenced in a study of T cell repertoires in cytomegalovirus infection. A single record per CDR3 protein comes from TCRdb applying MiXCR to the reads. The sample lists roughly 280,000 distinct CDR3 sequences, 22% occurring once. Their target antigens are unknown. Here the sequenced sample was cultured PBMCs, taken from culture after CMV antigen stimulation. Source of these receptors: a human donor in good health (CMV status not recorded). Some clones in this sample may be carry-over from other donors' samples.

The chain carries TRBV2 and TRBJ2-1, with 16 bases that match TRBD2. Germline CDR1 and CDR2: SNHLY and FYNNEI. This CDR3 has 16 amino acids. The V and J ends lost 6 bases and 8 bases, in that order; junction bases with no gene match: 7. The CDR3 loop is CASSVGLAGGLDEQFF. In DNA form, the CDR3 reads TGTGCCAGCAGCGTGGGACTAGCGGGAGGGTTGGATGAGCAGTTCTTC. The whole variable domain, remainder taken from reference TRBV2 and TRBJ2-1, is EPEVTQTPSHQVTQMGQEVILRCVPISNHLYFYWYRQILGQKVEFLVSFYNNEISEKSEIFDDQFSVERPDGSNFTLKIRSTKLEDSAMYFCASSVGLAGGLDEQFFGPGTRLTVL.

This clonotype has ten or more counts. DNA for the CDR3: TGTGCCAGCAGTTTATCCGGGCGGAACACTGAAGCTTTCTTT. Translating it yields CASSLSGRNTEAFF. The rearrangement links TRBV27 to TRBJ1-1; D not certain. V lost 0 bases and J 1 base, leaving 6 bases between the germline ends. CDR3 length: 14 amino acids. Germline CDR1 reads MNHEY; CDR2 reads SMNVEV (reference sequence).

The rearrangement joins TRBV29-1 to TRBJ2-1; D not resolved. The V gene lost 6 bases and the J gene lost 6 bases, with 12 bases spanning the gap. Looked up from germline, CDR1 is SQVTM and CDR2 is ANQGSEA. The CDR3 spans 12 residues. The CDR3 coding sequence is TGCAGCGTGCTCGGACCCCTCAATGAGCAGTTCTTC. Translated, it gives CSVLGPLNEQFF.

The gene calls are TRBV6-6 and TRBJ2-5; 9 bases line up with TRBD2. The V and J ends lost 7 bases and 4 bases, in that order; junction bases with no gene match: 4. Germline V gene sequence: CDR1 MNHNY, CDR2 SVGAGI (reference sequence). CDR3 length equals 13 residues. The DNA for the CDR3 is TGTGCCAGCACCAAAGCGGGAGGAGAGACCCAGTACTTC. This codes for CASTKAGGETQYF.

The V and J genes are TRBV10-3 and TRBJ2-1; 7 nucleotides align to TRBD2. Germline V lookup: CDR1 ENHRY, CDR2 SYGVKD. The CDR3 loop spans 17 amino acids. J gave up 0 bases and V 4 bases, and 9 bases lay outside the gene matches. The CDR3, as DNA: TGTGCCATCAGTGCTGGGGCTAGCGGAGGCTCCTACAATGAGCAGTTCTTC. The encoded protein is CAISAGASGGSYNEQFF.